This T cell receptor beta chain came from a study of blood T cell repertoires in COVID-19 (dated by TCRdb to 2020 to 2021). General notes on the study: The collaborator samples originated in the United States, Italy and Spain and spanned the acute and convalescent phases of COVID-19. The material from the prospective study consisted of cDNA or gDNA derived from T cells, B-cell-depleted T cells, or PBMCs. Deeply sampled blood TCRbeta repertoires from subjects exposed to, actively infected with, or recovered from COVID-19 were included in the dataset. A freely available public database, intended as a resource for researchers studying the immune response to SARS-CoV-2, is where the repertoires were released. Samples came from the ongoing ImmuneRACE study (first 160 participants) plus 1,254 subjects from 6 global collaborators. Nearly every sample came with metadata listing a de-identified subject ID, COVID-19 status, age in years and sex. Where HLA class I and class II types were available, the types were taken from metadata supplied by the sample provider, not from assay-based typing.

Collaborating institutions collected whole blood in K2EDTA tubes following their own protocols. For TCRbeta analysis, collaborators shipped samples in one of three forms: frozen whole blood, isolated PBMCs, or DNA extracted from either of those sample types. General conclusions and limits of the study: The amount of clinical and demographic metadata varied by source and participant and was provided uncurated.

Details on this clone: Its antigen is unknown. Base qualities are not at hand, and no much larger clone is one base apart.

From the cysteine through the phenylalanine, the CDR3 covers 14 amino acids. Only CDR3 DNA remains: 42 bases, in frame from the first base. Deletion took 3 bases off V and 8 bases off J, with a span of 16 bases between the germline ends. Via the germline V gene (reference sequence), CDR1 is GTSNPN and CDR2 SVGIG. TCRbeta CDR3 regions were amplified from genomic DNA by means of the immunoSEQ Assay, a bias-controlled multiplex PCR. Per the original workflow: The number of nucleated cells in each sample was estimated from the amplification of reference gene primers within the assay. Sequence reads were collapsed and filtered to measure the absolute abundance of every unique TCRbeta CDR3 rearrangement. For each sample, productive Simpson clonality was calculated as the square root of Simpson's diversity index over productive rearrangements. TCRdb stores this immuneACCESS table with in-frame sequences only. Part of the clones is absent; in the studies checked, under half of the shortfall reflects unresolved V genes, and no reason is known for the rest. V and J calls and clone size are copied from that table; D and trimming were computed from the DNA. The table for this sample lists roughly 150,000 clones; 65% to 80% of them were counted only once. The top ten clonotypes cover around 8.1% of the sample.

The specimen was peripheral blood. This TCR derives from a man in his sixties with acute or convalescent COVID-19. The V gene is TRBV30 and the J gene is TRBJ1-4; TRBD1 could be the D gene, as 5 bases match. The CDR3 reads as follows: CAWRATGRGEKLFF. The bases read TGTGCCTGGAGGGCCACGGGGCGGGGAGAAAAACTGTTTTTT. When the CDR3 is completed using the reference TRBV30 and TRBJ1-4 genes on either side, the full variable domain is SQTIHQWPATLVQPVGSPLSLECTVEGTSNPNLYWYRQAAGRGLQLLFYSVGIGQISSEVPQNLSASRPQDRQFILSSKKLLLSDSGFYLCAWRATGRGEKLFFGSGTQLSVL.